Reported below is one T cell receptor (beta chain). V was clipped by 1 base and J by 6 bases; unmatched bases: 6. Germline-derived CDR1 and CDR2 are SGHVS and FNYEAQ. This CDR3 contains 15 residues. Authors' methods: Counts of nucleated cells, estimated from reference gene primer amplification, were obtained. Assay: immunoSEQ multiplex PCR; the TCRdb copy retains only in-frame clones and omits some. Clonal size and the V and J genes are those of that table, whereas D and trimming came from the DNA. The sample records some 110,000 clones, about four fifths being singletons. This record comes from a study of blood T cell repertoires in COVID-19.

This TCR was sampled from a man aged 55-75 years with active or convalescent COVID-19. The sequenced material came from peripheral blood. The J gene is TRBJ1-5, the V gene TRBV7-6; 7 bases match TRBD1. The CDR3 coding sequence is TGTGCCAGCAGCTTAGACTACAGGGGAAGTCAGCCCCAGCATTTT. It translates to CASSLDYRGSQPQHF. The full variable domain, in which reference TRBV7-6 and TRBJ1-5 provide the parts outside the CDR3, is GAGVSQSPRYKVTKRGQDVALRCDPISGHVSLYWYRQALGQGPEFLTYFNYEAQQDKSGLPNDRFSAERPEGSISTLTIQRTEQRDSAMYRCASSLDYRGSQPQHFGDGTRLSIL.